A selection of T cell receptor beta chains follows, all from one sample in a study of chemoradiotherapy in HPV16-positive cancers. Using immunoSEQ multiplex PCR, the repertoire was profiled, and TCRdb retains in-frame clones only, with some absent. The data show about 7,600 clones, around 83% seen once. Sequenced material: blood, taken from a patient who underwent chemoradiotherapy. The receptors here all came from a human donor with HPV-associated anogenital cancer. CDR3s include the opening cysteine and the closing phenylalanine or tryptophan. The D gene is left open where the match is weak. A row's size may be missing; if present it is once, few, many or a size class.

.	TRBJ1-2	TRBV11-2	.	TGTGCCAGCAGCTTAGCACCCGCCGCCCCCTATGGCTACACCTTC	CASSLAPAAPYGYTF
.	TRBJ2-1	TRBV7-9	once	TGTGCCAGCAGCCTAGGGGGTGGGAATGAGCAGTTCTTC	CASSLGGGNEQFF
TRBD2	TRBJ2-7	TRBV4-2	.	TGTGCCAGCAGCCCCATGGCTAGCGGATCCTACGAGCAGTACTTC	CASSPMASGSYEQYF
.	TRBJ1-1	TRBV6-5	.	TGTGCCAGCAGTTTAGGGGGGAAGAGGAGGAACACTGAAGCTTTCTTT	CASSLGGKRRNTEAFF
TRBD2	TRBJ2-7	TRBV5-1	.	TGCGCCAGCAGCTCTTTAGCGGGGGGGGGCTCCTACGAGCAGTACTTC	CASSSLAGGGSYEQYF
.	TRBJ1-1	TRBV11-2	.	TGTGCCAGCAGCTTATTCCTGGAAGGAACTGAAGCTTTCTTT	CASSLFLEGTEAFF
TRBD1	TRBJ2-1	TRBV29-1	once	TGCAGCGCTGGGGACAGGGGAATCAATGAGCAGTTCTTC	CSAGDRGINEQFF
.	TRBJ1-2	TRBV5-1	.	TGCGCCAGCAGCTTGGTACAGGGAGTACACTATGGCTACACCTTC	CASSLVQGVHYGYTF
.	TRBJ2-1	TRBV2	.	TGTGCCAGCAGCGAGGGATACAATGAGCAGTTCTTC	CASSEGYNEQFF
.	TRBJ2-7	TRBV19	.	TGTGCCAGTAGTATAGCAGAAGACGAGCAGTACTTC	CASSIAEDEQYF
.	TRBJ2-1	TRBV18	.	TGTGCCAGCTCACCGCCGGGTTTCGTACCGAGCAATGAGCAGTTCTTC	CASSPPGFVPSNEQFF
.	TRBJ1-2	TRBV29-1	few	TGCAGCGTTGAGATCAGGGGAGGCTACACCTTC	CSVEIRGGYTF
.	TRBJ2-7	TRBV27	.	TGTGCCAGCAGTTTATCAGGGTCCTCCTACGAGCAGTACTTC	CASSLSGSSYEQYF
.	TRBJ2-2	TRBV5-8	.	TGTGCCAGCAGCTTTTATCGGGGTACCGGGGAGCTGTTTTTT	CASSFYRGTGELFF
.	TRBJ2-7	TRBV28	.	TGTGCCAGCACCCTCGACGGAAGCTACGAGCAGTACTTC	CASTLDGSYEQYF
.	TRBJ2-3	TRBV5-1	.	TGCGCCAGCAGTTCTCCTACAGGGCTGAGCACAGATACGCAGTATTTT	CASSSPTGLSTDTQYF
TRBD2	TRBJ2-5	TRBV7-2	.	TGTGCCAGCAGCTTTGGACTAGCGGGGTTCCAAGAGACCCAGTACTTC	CASSFGLAGFQETQYF
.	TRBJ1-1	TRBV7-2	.	TGTGCCAGCAGCTTAGGATCCCAAGGGACTGAAGCTTTCTTT	CASSLGSQGTEAFF
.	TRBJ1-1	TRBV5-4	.	TGTGCCAGCAGTTCAGTGGCCACTGAAGCTTTCTTT	CASSSVATEAFF
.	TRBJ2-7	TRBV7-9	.	TGTGCCAGCAGCTTAGTCCATGGGATGGCCACCTACGAGCAGTACTTC	CASSLVHGMATYEQYF